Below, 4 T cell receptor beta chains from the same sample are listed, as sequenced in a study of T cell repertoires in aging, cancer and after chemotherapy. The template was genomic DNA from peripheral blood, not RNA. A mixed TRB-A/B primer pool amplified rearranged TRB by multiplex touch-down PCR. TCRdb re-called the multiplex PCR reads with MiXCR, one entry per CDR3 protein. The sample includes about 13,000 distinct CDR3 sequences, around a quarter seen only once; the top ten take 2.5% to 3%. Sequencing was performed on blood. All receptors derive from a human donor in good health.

The CDR3 loop reads CASSPAHAETQYF. The CDR3 nucleotides read TGTGCCAGCAGCCCGGCGCATGCGGAGACCCAGTACTTC. The chain carries TRBV7-2 and TRBJ2-5; D gene ambiguous. Germline V gene data show CDR1 as SGHTA and CDR2 as FQGNSA. The CDR3 has 13 residues. Trimming stripped 5 bases from V and 5 bases from J, with 12 bases between.

The CDR3 loop reads CASSQEGLAGGPSYEQYF. The CDR3 nucleotides read TGCGCCAGCAGCCAAGAGGGGCTAGCGGGGGGGCCCTCCTACGAGCAGTACTTC. This rearrangement joins TRBV4-1 to TRBJ2-7; 12 bases align to TRBD2. With 0 bases clipped from V and 0 bases from J, the junction kept 6 bases outside the gene matches. The CDR3 runs to 18 residues. Per germline, CDR1 MGHRA and CDR2 YSYEKL.

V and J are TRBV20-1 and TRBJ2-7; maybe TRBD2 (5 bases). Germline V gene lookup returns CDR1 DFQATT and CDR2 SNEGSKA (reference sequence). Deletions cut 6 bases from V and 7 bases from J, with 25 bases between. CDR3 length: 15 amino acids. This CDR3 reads CSATEWRSSYNEQYF. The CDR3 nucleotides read TGCAGTGCCACCGAGTGGAGGAGCTCCTACAATGAGCAGTACTTC.

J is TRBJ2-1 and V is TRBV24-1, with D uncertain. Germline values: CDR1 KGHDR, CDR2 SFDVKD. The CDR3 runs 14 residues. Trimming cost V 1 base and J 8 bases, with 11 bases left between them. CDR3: CATSDFSTSYEQFF. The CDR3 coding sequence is TGTGCCACCAGTGATTTCTCGACAAGCTATGAGCAGTTCTTC.